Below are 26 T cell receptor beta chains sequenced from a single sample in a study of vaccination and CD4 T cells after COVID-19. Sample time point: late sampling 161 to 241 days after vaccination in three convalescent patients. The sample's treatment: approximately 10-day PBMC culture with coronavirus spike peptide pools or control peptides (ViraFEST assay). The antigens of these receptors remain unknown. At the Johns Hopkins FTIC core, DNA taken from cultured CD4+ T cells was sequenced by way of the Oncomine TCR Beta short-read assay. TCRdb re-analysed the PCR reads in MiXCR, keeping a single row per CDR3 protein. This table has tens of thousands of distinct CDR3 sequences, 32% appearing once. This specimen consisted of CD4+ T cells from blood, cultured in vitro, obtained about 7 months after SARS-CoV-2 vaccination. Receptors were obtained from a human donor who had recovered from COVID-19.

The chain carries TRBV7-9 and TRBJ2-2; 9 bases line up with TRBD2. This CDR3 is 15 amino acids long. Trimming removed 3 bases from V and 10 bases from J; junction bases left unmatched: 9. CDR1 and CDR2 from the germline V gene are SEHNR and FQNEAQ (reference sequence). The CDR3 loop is CASSFVRTSVTELFF. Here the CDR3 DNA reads TGTGCCAGCAGCTTCGTTCGGACTAGCGTTACGGAGCTGTTTTTT.

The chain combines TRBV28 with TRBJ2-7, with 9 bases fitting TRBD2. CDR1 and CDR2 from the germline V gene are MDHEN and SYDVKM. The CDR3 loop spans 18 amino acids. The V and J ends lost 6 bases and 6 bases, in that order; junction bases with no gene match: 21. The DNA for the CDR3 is TGTGCCAGCAGCCCCCCCTGGGGTCGGGCGGGAGGGCCCTCCGAGCAGTACTTC. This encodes CASSPPWGRAGGPSEQYF.

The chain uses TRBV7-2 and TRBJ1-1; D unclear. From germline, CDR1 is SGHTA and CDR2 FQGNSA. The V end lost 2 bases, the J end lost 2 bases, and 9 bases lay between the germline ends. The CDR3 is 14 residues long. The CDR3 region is CASSLTVLNTEAFF. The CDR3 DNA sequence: TGTGCCAGCAGCTTAACAGTCCTTAACACTGAAGCTTTCTTT.

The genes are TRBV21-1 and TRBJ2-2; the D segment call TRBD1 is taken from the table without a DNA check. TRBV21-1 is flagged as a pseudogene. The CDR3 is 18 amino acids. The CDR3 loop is CASSKGEGTGMLTGELFF. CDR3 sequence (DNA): TGTGCCAGCAGCAAAGGAGAAGGGACAGGGATGTTGACCGGGGAGCTGTTTTTT.

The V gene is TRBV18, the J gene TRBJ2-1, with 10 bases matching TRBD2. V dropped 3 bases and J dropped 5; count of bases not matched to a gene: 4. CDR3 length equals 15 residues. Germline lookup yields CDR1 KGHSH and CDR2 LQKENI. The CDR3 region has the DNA TGTGCCAGCTCACCCCTAGCGGGAGCTAACAATGAGCAGTTCTTC. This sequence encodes CASSPLAGANNEQFF.

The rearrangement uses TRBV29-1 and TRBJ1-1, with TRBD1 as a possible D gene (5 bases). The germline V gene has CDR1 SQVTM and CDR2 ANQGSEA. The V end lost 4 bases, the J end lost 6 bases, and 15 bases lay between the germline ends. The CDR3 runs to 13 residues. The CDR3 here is CSVAPEEGAEAFF. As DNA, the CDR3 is TGCAGCGTTGCTCCAGAGGAAGGGGCTGAAGCTTTCTTT. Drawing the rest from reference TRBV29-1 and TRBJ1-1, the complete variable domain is SAVISQKPSRDICQRGTSLTIQCQVDSQVTMMFWYRQQPGQSLTLIATANQGSEATYESGFVIDKFPISRPNLTFSTLTVSNMSPEDSSIYLCSVAPEEGAEAFFGQGTRLTVV.

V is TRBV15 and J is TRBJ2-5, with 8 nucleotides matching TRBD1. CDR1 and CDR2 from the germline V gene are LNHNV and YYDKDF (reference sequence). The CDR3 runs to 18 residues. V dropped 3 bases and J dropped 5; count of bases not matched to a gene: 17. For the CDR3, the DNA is TGTGCCACCAGCAGGGGGACAGGTTTTTCTCAAACCCTGGAGACCCAGTACTTC. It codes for CATSRGTGFSQTLETQYF.

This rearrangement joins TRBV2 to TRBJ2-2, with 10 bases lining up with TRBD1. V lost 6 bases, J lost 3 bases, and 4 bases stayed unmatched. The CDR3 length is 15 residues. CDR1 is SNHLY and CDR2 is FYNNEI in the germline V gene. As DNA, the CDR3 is TGTGCCAGCAGCACGACAGGGGGCTACACCGGGGAGCTGTTTTTT. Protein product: CASSTTGGYTGELFF.

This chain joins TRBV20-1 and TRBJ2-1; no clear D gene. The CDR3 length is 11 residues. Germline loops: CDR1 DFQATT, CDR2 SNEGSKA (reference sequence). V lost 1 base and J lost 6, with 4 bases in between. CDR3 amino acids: CSARVGNEQFF. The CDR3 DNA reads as TGCAGTGCTAGAGTCGGCAATGAGCAGTTCTTC.

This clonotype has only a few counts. CDR3 region: CSARPGGRLGSSYEQYF. The DNA for the CDR3 is TGCAGTGCTAGACCAGGAGGGCGGTTGGGGAGCTCCTACGAGCAGTACTTC. The chain carries TRBV20-1 and TRBJ2-7, with a possible D match to TRBD2 (6 bases). Germline CDR1 and CDR2: DFQATT and SNEGSKA (reference sequence). V gave up 2 bases and J gave up 0 bases, with 20 bases separating them. The CDR3 has 17 amino acids.

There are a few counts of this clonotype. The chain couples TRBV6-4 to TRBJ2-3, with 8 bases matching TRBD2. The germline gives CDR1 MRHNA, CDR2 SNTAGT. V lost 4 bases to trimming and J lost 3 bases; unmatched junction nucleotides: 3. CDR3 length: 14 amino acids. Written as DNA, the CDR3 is TGTGCCAGCAGTGCGGGAGGGGAGACAGATACGCAGTATTTT. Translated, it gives CASSAGGETDTQYF.

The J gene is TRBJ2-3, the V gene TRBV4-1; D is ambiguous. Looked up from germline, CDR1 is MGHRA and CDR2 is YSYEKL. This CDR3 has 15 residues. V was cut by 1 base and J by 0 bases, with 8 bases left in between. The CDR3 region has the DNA TGCGCCAGCAGCCAAGGACCATTGAGCACAGATACGCAGTATTTT. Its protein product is CASSQGPLSTDTQYF.

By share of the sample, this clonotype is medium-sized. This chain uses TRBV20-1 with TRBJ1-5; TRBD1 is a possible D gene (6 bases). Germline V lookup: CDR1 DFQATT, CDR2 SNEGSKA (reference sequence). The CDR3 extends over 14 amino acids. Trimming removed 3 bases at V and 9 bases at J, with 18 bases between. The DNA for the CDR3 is TGCAGTGCTAGGGACAGCAGGAGATTGACGCCCCAGCATTTT. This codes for CSARDSRRLTPQHF.

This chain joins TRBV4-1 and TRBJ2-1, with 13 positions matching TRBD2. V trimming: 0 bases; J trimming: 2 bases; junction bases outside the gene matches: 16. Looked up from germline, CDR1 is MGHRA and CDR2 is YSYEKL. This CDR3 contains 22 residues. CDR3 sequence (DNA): TGCGCCAGCAGCCAAGAATCTCTTCGGGGACTAGCGGGGAGAAGGACCTACAATGAGCAGTTCTTC. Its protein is CASSQESLRGLAGRRTYNEQFF.

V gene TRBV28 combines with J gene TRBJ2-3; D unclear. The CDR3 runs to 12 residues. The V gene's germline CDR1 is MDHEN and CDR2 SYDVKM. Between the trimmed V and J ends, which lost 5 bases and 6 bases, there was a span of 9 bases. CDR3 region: CASSTDADTQYF. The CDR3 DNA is TGTGCCAGCAGTACGGACGCCGATACGCAGTATTTT. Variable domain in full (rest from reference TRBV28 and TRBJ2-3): DVKVTQSSRYLVKRTGEKVFLECVQDMDHENMFWYRQDPGLGLRLIYFSYDVKMKEKGDIPEGYSVSREKKERFSLILESASTNQTSMYLCASSTDADTQYFGPGTRLTVL.

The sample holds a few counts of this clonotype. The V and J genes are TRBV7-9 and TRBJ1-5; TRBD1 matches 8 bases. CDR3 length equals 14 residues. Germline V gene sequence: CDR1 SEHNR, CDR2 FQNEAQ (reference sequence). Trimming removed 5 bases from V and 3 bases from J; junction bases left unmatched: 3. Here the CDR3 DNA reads TGTGCCAGCAGCCCGACAGGGGACAATCAGCCCCAGCATTTT. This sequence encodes CASSPTGDNQPQHF.

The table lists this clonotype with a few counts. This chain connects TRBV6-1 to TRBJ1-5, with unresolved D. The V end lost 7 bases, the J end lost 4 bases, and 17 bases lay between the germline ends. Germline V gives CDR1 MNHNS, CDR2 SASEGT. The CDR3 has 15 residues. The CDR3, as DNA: TGTGCCAGCAAGAATCCAGCGGGTACGAATCAGCCCCAGCATTTT. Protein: CASKNPAGTNQPQHF.

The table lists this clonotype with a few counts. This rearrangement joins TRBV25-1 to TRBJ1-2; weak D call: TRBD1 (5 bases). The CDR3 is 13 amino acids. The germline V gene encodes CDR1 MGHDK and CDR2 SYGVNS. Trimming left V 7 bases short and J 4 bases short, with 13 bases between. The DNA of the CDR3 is TGTGCCAGCAATAAGGGGTTCGGCTATGGCTACACCTTC. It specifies CASNKGFGYGYTF.

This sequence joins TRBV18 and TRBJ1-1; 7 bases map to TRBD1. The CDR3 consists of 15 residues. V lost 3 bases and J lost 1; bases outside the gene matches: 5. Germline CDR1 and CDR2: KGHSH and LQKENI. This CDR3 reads CASSPRRDRNTEAFF. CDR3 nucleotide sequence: TGTGCCAGCTCACCCAGACGGGACAGGAACACTGAAGCTTTCTTT. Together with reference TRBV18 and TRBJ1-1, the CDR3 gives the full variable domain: NAGVMQNPRHLVRRRGQEARLRCSPMKGHSHVYWYRQLPEEGLKFMVYLQKENIIDESGMPKERFSAEFPKEGPSILRIQQVVRGDSAAYFCASSPRRDRNTEAFFGQGTRLTVV.

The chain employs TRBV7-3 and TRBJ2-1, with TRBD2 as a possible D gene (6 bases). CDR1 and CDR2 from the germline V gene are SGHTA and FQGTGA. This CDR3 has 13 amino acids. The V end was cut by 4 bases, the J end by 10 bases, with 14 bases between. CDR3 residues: CASSSPTRGEQFF. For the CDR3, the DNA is TGTGCCAGCAGCTCTCCCACTCGGGGGGAGCAGTTCTTC.

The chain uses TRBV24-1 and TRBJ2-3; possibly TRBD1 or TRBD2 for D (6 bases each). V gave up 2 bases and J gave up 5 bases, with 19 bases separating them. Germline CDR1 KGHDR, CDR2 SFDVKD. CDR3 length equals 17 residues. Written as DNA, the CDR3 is TGTGCCACCAGTGATTATGGGGGGCGACGGTCAGAAGATACGCAGTATTTT. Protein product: CATSDYGGRRSEDTQYF.

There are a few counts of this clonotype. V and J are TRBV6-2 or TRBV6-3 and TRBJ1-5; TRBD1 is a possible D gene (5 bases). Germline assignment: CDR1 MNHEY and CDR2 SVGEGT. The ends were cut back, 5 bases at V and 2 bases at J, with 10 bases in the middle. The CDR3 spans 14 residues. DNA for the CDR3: TGTGCCAGCAGTCCAGGGTCGGGCAATCAGCCCCAGCATTTT. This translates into CASSPGSGNQPQHF.

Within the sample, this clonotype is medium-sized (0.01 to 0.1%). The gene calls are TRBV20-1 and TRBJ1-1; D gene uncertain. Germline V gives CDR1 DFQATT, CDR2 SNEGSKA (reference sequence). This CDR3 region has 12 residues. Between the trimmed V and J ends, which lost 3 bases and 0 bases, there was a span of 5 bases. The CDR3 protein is CSASRVNTEAFF. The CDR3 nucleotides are TGCAGTGCTAGTAGGGTGAACACTGAAGCTTTCTTT.

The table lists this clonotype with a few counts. CDR3 bases: TGTGCCAGCAGCTCTCTCAGGGTAGACGAGCAGTACTTC. Its protein product is CASSSLRVDEQYF. The chain is built from TRBV7-2 and TRBJ2-7; maybe TRBD1 (5 bases). The CDR3 is 13 amino acids. V shed 4 bases and J shed 5 bases, with 12 bases lying between them. CDR1 is SGHTA and CDR2 is FQGNSA in the germline V gene.

The CDR3 DNA follows: TGTGCCAGCAGCTTGGGTGTGGGGACTAGAGAGACCCAGTACTTC. Amino acids: CASSLGVGTRETQYF. The gene calls are TRBV5-4 and TRBJ2-5, with TRBD2 identical over 8 bases. There are 15 residues in the CDR3. Looked up from germline, CDR1 is SGHNT and CDR2 is YYREEE (reference sequence). V lost 0 bases, J lost 4 bases, and 5 bases stayed unmatched.

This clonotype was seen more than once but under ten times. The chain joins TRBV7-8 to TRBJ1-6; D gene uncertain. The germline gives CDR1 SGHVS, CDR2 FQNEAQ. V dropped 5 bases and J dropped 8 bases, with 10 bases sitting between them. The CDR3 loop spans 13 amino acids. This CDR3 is CASSLRPDSPLHF. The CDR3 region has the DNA TGTGCCAGCAGCCTACGACCGGATTCACCCCTCCACTTT.